Described below is a single TCR beta chain sequence and its context. The protocol was immunoSEQ multiplex PCR, while the TCRdb copy is restricted to in-frame clones and leaves out a portion. The sample includes tens of thousands of clones, around 97% of them seen just once. This entry belongs to a study of technical replicates of blood from a few donors. Looked up from germline, CDR1 is SGHVS and CDR2 is FNYEAQ. The length of the CDR3 is 17 residues. V shed 0 bases and J shed 0 bases, with 12 bases lying between them. The chain is built from TRBV7-6 and TRBJ1-3, with D unclear. Material: T cells isolated from PBMCs. This TCR was sampled from a human donor in good health. This CDR3 reads CASSLAIRRNSGNTIYF. CDR3 nucleotides: TGTGCCAGCAGCTTAGCTATTAGGAGGAACTCTGGAAACACCATATATTTT. The whole variable domain, remainder taken from reference TRBV7-6 and TRBJ1-3, is GAGVSQSPRYKVTKRGQDVALRCDPISGHVSLYWYRQALGQGPEFLTYFNYEAQQDKSGLPNDRFSAERPEGSISTLTIQRTEQRDSAMYRCASSLAIRRNSGNTIYFGEGSWLTVV.